This TCR beta chain derives from a study of blood T cell repertoires in COVID-19. Trimming shortened V by 4 bases and J by 0 bases, and 10 bases separated the two germline ends. The CDR3 spans 15 residues. Germline CDR1 MGHDK, CDR2 SYGVNS. Sequencing was performed with immunoSEQ multiplex PCR; in TCRdb, only in-frame clones are kept and a portion is missing. The table has some 140,000 clones, 79% seen once. This clone has only a few counts. The TCR sequence derives from a man in his 60s with acute or convalescent COVID-19. The chain joins TRBV25-1 to TRBJ2-1, with D uncertain. The specimen was peripheral blood. Written as DNA, the CDR3 is TGTGCCAGCAGTGCCAGGTTCAGCTCCTACAATGAGCAGTTCTTC. It is translated as CASSARFSSYNEQFF.